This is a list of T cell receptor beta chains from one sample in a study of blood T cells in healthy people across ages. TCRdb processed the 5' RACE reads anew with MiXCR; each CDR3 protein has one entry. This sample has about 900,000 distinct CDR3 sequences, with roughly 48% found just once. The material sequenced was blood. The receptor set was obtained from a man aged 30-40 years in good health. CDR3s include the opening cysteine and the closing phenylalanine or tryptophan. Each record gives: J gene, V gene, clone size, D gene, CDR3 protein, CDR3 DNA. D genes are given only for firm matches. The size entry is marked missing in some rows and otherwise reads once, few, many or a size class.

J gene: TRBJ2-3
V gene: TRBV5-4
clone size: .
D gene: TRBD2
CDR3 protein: CASTSGGISTETQYF
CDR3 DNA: TGTGCCAGCACCAGCGGGGGTATCAGCACAGAGACGCAGTATTTT

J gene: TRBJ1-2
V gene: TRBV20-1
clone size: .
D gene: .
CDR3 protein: CSARDVSGHTF
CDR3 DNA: TGCAGTGCTAGAGATGTGAGTGGCCACACCTTC

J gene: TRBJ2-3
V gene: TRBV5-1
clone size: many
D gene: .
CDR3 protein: CASSSLRGPQRGTQYF
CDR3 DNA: TGCGCCAGCAGTTCTCTCAGGGGTCCCCAGCGGGGTACGCAGTATTTT

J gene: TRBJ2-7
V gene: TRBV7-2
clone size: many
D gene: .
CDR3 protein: CASTKRGAPYEQYF
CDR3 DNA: TGTGCCAGCACCAAGAGGGGGGCCCCCTACGAGCAGTACTTC

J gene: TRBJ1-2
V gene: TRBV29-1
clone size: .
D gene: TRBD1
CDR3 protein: CSVVLGTDGYGYTF
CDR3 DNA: TGCAGCGTGGTTTTGGGGACAGACGGCTATGGCTACACCTTC

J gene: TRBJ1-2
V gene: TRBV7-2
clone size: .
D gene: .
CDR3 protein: CASSFGPGYTF
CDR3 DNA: TGTGCCAGCAGCTTCGGACCTGGCTACACCTTC

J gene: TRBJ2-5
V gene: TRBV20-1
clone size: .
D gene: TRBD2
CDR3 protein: CSARPAVGAGVGYF
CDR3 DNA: TGCAGTGCTAGACCCGCAGTCGGAGCGGGAGTAGGGTACTTC

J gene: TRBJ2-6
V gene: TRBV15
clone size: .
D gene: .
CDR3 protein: CATSRDAESYNVLTF
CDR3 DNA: TGTGCCACCAGCAGAGATGCGGAAAGTTACAACGTCCTGACTTTC

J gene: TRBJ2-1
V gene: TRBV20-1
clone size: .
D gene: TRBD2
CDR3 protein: CSARGLASNEQFF
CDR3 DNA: TGCAGTGCTAGAGGACTAGCATCAAATGAGCAGTTCTTC

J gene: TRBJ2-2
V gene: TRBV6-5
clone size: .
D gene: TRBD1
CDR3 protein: CASTPGGAVTGELFF
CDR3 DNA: TGTGCCAGCACCCCAGGGGGCGCGGTAACCGGGGAGCTGTTTTTT

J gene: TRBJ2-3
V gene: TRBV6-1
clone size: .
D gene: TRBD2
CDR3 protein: CASRKGGLAGAHTDTQYF
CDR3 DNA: TGTGCCAGCAGGAAAGGGGGGCTAGCGGGGGCCCACACAGATACGCAGTATTTT

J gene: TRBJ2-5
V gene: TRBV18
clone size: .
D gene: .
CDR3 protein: CASSPRAQDGTQYF
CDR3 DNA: TGTGCCAGCTCACCAAGGGCACAAGATGGAACCCAGTACTTC

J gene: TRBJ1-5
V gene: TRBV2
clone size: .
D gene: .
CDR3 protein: CASSEDGASNQPQHF
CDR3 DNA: TGTGCCAGCAGTGAAGACGGGGCTAGCAATCAGCCCCAGCATTTT

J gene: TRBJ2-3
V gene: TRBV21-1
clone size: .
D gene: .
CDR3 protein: CASSKKESDFAGGLAGVLDTQYF
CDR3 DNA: TGTGCCAGCAGCAAAAAAGAAAGTGACTTCGCTGGGGGACTAGCGGGGGTTTTGGATACGCAGTATTTT

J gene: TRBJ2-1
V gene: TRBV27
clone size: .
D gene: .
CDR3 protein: CASSVGGASNEQFF
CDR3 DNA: TGTGCCAGCAGCGTGGGGGGGGCCTCCAATGAGCAGTTCTTC

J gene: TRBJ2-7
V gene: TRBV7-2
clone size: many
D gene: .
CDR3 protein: CASSPSRVSYEQYF
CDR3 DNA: TGTGCCAGCAGCCCATCACGGGTGTCCTACGAGCAGTACTTC

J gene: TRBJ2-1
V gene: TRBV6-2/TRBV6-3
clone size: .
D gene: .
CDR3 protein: CATRDGGRDEQFF
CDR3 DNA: TGTGCCACCAGGGACGGGGGGCGAGATGAGCAGTTCTTC

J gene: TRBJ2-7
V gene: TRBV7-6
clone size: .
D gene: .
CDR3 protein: CASSLEDGPYEQYF
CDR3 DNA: TGTGCCAGCAGCTTGGAGGACGGGCCCTACGAGCAGTACTTC

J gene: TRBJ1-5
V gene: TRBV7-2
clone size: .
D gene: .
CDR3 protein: CASSPQVGGNQPQHF
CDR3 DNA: TGTGCCAGCAGCCCCCAGGTAGGGGGCAATCAGCCCCAGCATTTT

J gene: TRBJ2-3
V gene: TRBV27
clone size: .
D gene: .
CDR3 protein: CASSRYVSTDTQYF
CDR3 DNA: TGTGCCAGCAGTCGTTACGTGAGCACAGATACGCAGTATTTT

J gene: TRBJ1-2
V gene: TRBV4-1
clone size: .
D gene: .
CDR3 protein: CASNQDRVNYGYTF
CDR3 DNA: TGCGCCAGCAACCAAGATCGTGTCAACTATGGCTACACCTTC

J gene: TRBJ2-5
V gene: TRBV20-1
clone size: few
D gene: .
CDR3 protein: CSASFGETQYF
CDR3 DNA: TGCAGTGCTAGCTTTGGAGAGACCCAGTACTTC

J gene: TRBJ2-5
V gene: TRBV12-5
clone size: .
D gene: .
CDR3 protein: CASGRDGETQYF
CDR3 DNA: TGTGCTAGTGGACGGGACGGAGAGACCCAGTACTTC

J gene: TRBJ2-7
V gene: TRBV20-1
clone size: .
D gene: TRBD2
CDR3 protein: CSAERLAGAYEQYF
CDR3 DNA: TGCAGTGCGGAACGACTAGCGGGGGCCTACGAGCAGTACTTC

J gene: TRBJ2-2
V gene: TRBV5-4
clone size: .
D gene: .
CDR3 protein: CASSGPGGELFF
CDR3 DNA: TGTGCCAGCAGTGGTCCTGGGGGGGAGCTGTTTTTT

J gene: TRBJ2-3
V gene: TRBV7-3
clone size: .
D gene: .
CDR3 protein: CASSSVTRNTDTQYF
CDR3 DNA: TGTGCCAGCAGCTCCGTGACCCGAAACACAGATACGCAGTATTTT

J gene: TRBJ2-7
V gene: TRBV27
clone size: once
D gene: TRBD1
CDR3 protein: CASWIQTGGLGEQYF
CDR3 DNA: TGTGCCAGCTGGATACAGACAGGGGGATTGGGCGAGCAGTACTTC

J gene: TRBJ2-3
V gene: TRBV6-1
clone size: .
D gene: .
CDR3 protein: CASSEGPARTQYF
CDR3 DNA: TGTGCCAGCAGTGAAGGTCCCGCCCGTACGCAGTATTTT

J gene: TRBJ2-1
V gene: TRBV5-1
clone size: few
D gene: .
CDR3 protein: CASSPGPGSYNEQFF
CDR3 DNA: TGCGCCAGCAGCCCCGGCCCTGGCTCCTACAATGAGCAGTTCTTC

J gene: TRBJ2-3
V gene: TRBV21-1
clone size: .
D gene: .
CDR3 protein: CASSKRYSGGGRKTQYF
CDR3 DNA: TGTGCCAGCAGCAAACGGTATAGCGGGGGGGGGAGGAAGACGCAGTATTTT

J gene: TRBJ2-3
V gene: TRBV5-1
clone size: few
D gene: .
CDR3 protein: CASSLALVTDTQYF
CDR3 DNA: TGCGCCAGCAGCTTGGCCCTGGTCACAGATACGCAGTATTTT

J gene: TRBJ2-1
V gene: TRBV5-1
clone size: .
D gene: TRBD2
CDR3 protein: CASSLDPAGGPYNEQFF
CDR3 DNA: TGCGCCAGCAGCTTGGATCCAGCGGGGGGGCCCTACAATGAGCAGTTCTTC

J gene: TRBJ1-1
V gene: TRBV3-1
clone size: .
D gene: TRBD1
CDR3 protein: CASSAGQVNTEAFF
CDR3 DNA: TGTGCCAGCAGCGCCGGACAGGTCAACACTGAAGCTTTCTTT

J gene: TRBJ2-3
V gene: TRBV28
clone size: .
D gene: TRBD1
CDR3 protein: CASSPPRDRGNTQYF
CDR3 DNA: TGTGCCAGCAGTCCCCCCCGGGACAGGGGGAATACGCAGTATTTT

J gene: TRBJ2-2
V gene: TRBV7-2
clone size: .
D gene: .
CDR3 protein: CASSPNNWELFF
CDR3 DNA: TGTGCCAGCAGCCCCAACAACTGGGAGCTGTTTTTT

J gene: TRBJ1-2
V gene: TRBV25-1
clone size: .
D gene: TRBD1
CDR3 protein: CASSDPYLDRGGGYTF
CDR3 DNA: TGTGCCAGCAGTGACCCATACCTAGACAGGGGCGGAGGCTACACCTTC

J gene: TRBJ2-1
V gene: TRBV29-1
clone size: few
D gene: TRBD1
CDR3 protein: CSVVDRGEQFF
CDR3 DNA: TGCAGCGTTGTTGACAGGGGGGAGCAGTTCTTC

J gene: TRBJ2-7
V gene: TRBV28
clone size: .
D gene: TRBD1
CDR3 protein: CASSLTYRQGARSYEQYF
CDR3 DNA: TGTGCCAGCAGCCTAACGTATCGACAGGGGGCGCGGTCCTACGAGCAGTACTTC

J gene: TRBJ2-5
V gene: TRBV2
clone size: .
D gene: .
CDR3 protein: CASNPVGDSEETQYF
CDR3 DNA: TGTGCCAGCAACCCGGTCGGAGACTCAGAAGAGACCCAGTACTTC

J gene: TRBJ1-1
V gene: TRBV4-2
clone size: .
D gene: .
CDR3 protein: CASSQDGARMNTEAFF
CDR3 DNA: TGTGCCAGCAGCCAAGACGGGGCCAGAATGAACACTGAAGCTTTCTTT

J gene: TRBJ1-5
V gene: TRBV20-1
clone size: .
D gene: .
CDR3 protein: CGARGAGQPQHF
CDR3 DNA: TGCGGTGCTAGGGGAGCGGGTCAGCCCCAGCATTTT

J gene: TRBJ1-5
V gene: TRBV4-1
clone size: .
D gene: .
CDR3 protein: CASSNQGSNQPQHF
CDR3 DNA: TGCGCCAGCAGCAATCAGGGGAGCAATCAGCCCCAGCATTTT

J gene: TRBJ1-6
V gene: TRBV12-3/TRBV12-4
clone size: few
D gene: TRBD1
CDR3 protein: CASSPRMGTVNSPLHF
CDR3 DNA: TGTGCCAGCAGTCCCCGGATGGGGACAGTAAATTCACCCCTCCACTTT

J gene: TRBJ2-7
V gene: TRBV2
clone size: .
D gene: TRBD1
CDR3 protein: CASSGTGGFHEQYF
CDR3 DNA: TGTGCCAGCAGTGGGACAGGGGGCTTCCACGAGCAGTACTTC

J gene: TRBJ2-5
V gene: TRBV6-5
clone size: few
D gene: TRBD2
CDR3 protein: CASSYGTRGETQYF
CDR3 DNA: TGTGCCAGCAGTTACGGGACTAGGGGAGAGACCCAGTACTTC

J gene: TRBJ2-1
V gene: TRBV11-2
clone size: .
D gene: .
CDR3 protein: CASSHPSNEQFF
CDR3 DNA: TGTGCCAGCAGCCACCCTAGCAATGAGCAGTTCTTC

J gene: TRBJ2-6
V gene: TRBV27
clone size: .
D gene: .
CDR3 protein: CASSLETAGYSGANVLTF
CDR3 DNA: TGTGCCAGCAGTTTAGAGACGGCAGGGTACTCTGGGGCCAACGTCCTGACTTTC

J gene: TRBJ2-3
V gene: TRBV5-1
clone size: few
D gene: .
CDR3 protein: CASSLASDPNTDTQYF
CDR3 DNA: TGCGCCAGCAGCTTGGCAAGCGACCCCAACACAGATACGCAGTATTTT

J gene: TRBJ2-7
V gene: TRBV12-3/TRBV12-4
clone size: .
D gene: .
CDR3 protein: CASAYTSYEQYF
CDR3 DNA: TGTGCCAGCGCGTACACCTCCTACGAGCAGTACTTC

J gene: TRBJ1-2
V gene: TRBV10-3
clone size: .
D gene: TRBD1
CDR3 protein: CAISGPGQGNYGYTF
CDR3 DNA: TGTGCCATCAGTGGTCCGGGACAGGGAAACTATGGCTACACCTTC

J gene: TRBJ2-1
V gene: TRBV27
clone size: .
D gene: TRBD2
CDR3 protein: CASQLAGTYNEQFF
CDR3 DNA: TGTGCCAGCCAACTAGCGGGGACCTACAATGAGCAGTTCTTC

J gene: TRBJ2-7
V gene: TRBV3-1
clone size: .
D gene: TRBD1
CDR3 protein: CASSQLSDRGYEQYF
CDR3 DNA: TGTGCCAGCAGCCAACTAAGTGACAGGGGGTACGAGCAGTACTTC

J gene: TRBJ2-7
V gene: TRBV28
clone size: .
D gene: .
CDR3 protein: CASTSSGSNYEQYF
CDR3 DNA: TGTGCCAGCACCAGCTCCGGGAGTAACTACGAGCAGTACTTC

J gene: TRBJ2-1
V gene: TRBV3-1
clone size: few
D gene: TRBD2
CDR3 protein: CASSPSASGGNEQFF
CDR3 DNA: TGTGCCAGCAGCCCCAGTGCTAGCGGGGGAAATGAGCAGTTCTTC

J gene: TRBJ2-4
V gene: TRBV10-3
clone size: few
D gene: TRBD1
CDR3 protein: CAISESGDRIHIQYF
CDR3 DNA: TGTGCCATCAGTGAGTCGGGGGACAGGATACACATTCAGTACTTC

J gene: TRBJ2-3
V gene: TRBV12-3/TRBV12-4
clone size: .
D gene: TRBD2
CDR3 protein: CASSLGLIQRGAGDTQYF
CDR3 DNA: TGTGCCAGCAGTTTAGGGTTGATCCAGCGGGGGGCTGGAGATACGCAGTATTTT

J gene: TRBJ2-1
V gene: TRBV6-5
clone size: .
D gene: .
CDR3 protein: CASSYSELYNEQFF
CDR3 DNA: TGTGCCAGCAGTTACTCGGAATTGTACAATGAGCAGTTCTTC

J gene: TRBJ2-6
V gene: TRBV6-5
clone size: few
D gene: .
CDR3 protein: CASSYRTTRANVLTF
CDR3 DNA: TGTGCCAGCAGTTACCGAACGACTCGGGCCAACGTCCTGACTTTC

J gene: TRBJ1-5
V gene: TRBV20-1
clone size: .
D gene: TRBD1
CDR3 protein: CSARVPGQGSGNQPQHF
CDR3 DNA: TGCAGTGCTAGAGTACCGGGACAGGGGTCCGGCAATCAGCCCCAGCATTTT